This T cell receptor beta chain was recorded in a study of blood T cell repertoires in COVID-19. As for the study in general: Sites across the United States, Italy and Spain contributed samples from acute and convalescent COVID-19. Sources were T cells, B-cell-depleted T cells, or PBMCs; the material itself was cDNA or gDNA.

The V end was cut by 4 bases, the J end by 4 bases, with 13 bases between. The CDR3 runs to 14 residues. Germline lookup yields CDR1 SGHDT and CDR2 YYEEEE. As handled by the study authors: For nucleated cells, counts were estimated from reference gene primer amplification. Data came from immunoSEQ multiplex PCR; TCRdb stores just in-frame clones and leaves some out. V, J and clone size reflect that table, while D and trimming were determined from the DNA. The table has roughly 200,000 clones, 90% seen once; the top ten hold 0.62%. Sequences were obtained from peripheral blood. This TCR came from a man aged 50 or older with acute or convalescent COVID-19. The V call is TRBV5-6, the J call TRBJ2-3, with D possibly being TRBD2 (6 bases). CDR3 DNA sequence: TGTGCCAGCAGCCCCGGGACTCTTTCAGATACGCAGTATTTT. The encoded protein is CASSPGTLSDTQYF.